A single TCR beta chain is shown here with its context. Relative to the germline gene, one junction end is altered; a read error may explain this. The data stem from a study of blood T cells in healthy people across ages. Together with a sample-barcoded 5' primer, a J-beta primer mix was included in a second PCR lasting roughly 6 to 12 cycles. TCRdb re-derived calls from the 5' RACE reads in MiXCR, one entry per CDR3 protein. The table has more than 500,000 distinct CDR3 sequences, over 25% seen once. These data also formed part of another study, on T cells of mothers and their children.

This receptor was obtained from a boy aged 2 to 10 in good health. The sample comprised blood.

The CDR3 reads CTSTEGEQFF. CDR3 DNA: TGTACCAGTACTGAGGGGGAGCAGTTCTTC. The chain is built from TRBV6-1 and TRBJ2-1; D may be TRBD1 or TRBD2 (5 bases each). CDR3 length: 10 amino acids. Germline values: CDR1 MNHNS, CDR2 SASEGT.